Below are 32 T cell receptor beta chains sequenced from a single sample in a study of identical twins. One entry per CDR3 protein results from TCRdb running MiXCR on the 5' RACE reads. The repertoire holds 540,000 or so distinct CDR3 sequences, with more than 20% as singletons. Another study also made use of these data, one on yellow fever vaccine responses in identical twins.

Source material: CD4+ T cells sorted from blood. Every receptor here comes from a young woman in good health.

This chain links TRBV7-2 with TRBJ2-5, with 11 bases matching TRBD2. The ends lost 5 bases at V and 3 bases at J; junction bases unmatched: 5. Germline-derived CDR1 and CDR2 are SGHTA and FQGNSA. The CDR3 is made up of 15 amino acids. CDR3 in DNA: TGTGCCAGCAGCCCGGAACTAGCGGGAGAAGAGACCCAGTACTTC. Translation: CASSPELAGEETQYF.

This chain joins TRBV12-3 or TRBV12-4 and TRBJ2-2; 11 positions match TRBD2. This CDR3 contains 18 residues. V was clipped by 3 bases and J by 0 bases; unmatched bases: 6. CDR3 loop: CASSLFLTSGTNTGELFF. CDR3 bases: TGTGCCAGCAGTTTGTTCCTGACTAGCGGGACGAACACCGGGGAGCTGTTTTTT.

V usage is TRBV6-5 and J usage is TRBJ2-1; D perhaps matches TRBD1 (6 bases). The CDR3 consists of 15 residues. V lost 2 bases to trimming and J lost 6 bases, with 14 bases between them. Germline CDR1 is MNHEY and CDR2 is SVGAGI. The CDR3 region is CASSYGTGKGNEQFF. CDR3 sequence (DNA): TGTGCCAGCAGTTACGGAACAGGGAAGGGCAATGAGCAGTTCTTC.

This clonotype was observed a few times. The chain has TRBV5-1 and TRBJ2-3; D gene ambiguous. Germline V lookup: CDR1 SGHRS, CDR2 YFSETQ. With 0 bases removed from V and 5 bases from J, the gap between germline ends came to 10 bases. This CDR3 comprises 14 residues. CDR3 sequence reads: CASSLVNVGDTQYF. The CDR3, as DNA: TGCGCCAGCAGCTTGGTTAACGTTGGAGATACGCAGTATTTT. The full variable domain, its missing parts supplied by reference TRBV5-1 and TRBJ2-3, is KAGVTQTPRYLIKTRGQQVTLSCSPISGHRSVSWYQQTPGQGLQFLFEYFSETQRNKGNFPGRFSGRQFSNSRSEMNVSTLELGDSALYLCASSLVNVGDTQYFGPGTRLTVL.

This clonotype was counted a few times. The chain combines TRBV20-1 with TRBJ1-1; D is unresolved. Deletions cut 3 bases from V and 1 base from J, with 12 bases between. The CDR3 spans 14 residues. Germline assignment: CDR1 DFQATT and CDR2 SNEGSKA (reference sequence). For the CDR3, the DNA is TGCAGTGCTAGCCCCACAGTACCGAACACTGAAGCTTTCTTT. Amino acid sequence: CSASPTVPNTEAFF.

This rearrangement joins TRBV27 to TRBJ2-1; 9 nucleotides agree with TRBD2. There are 15 residues in the CDR3. Per the germline V gene, CDR1 is MNHEY and CDR2 is SMNVEV (reference sequence). V trimming: 4 bases; J trimming: 12 bases; junction bases outside the gene matches: 13. CDR3 protein: CASSSPGKRGEWQFF. The CDR3 DNA sequence: TGTGCCAGCAGTTCCCCGGGGAAGCGGGGGGAGTGGCAGTTCTTC.

The chain combines TRBV15 with TRBJ1-5; no reliable D call. Deletions cut 1 base from V and 2 bases from J, with 6 bases between. The CDR3 length is 14 residues. The V gene's germline CDR1 is LNHNV and CDR2 YYDKDF (reference sequence). The CDR3 bases are TGTGCCACCAGCAGAGGTTGGGGCAATCAGCCCCAGCATTTT. Residues: CATSRGWGNQPQHF. Filled out from reference TRBV15 and TRBJ1-5, the complete variable domain reads DAMVIQNPRYQVTQFGKPVTLSCSQTLNHNVMYWYQQKSSQAPKLLFHYYDKDFNNEADTPDNFQSRRPNTSFCFLDIRSPGLGDTAMYLCATSRGWGNQPQHFGDGTRLSIL.

This clonotype was observed a few times. The chain combines TRBV4-1 with TRBJ2-2, with D hard to call. Germline V lookup: CDR1 MGHRA, CDR2 YSYEKL. CDR3 length equals 13 residues. V was shortened by 3 bases and J by 6 bases, with 8 bases between the two germline ends. The CDR3 DNA sequence: TGCGCCAGCAGCCACTTACTGGCCGGGGAGCTGTTTTTT. Translating gives CASSHLLAGELFF.

Concerning this clonotype itself: One end of the junction is discordant with germline, which a read error may explain. In DNA, the CDR3 is TGCGCCAGCAGCTCAACAGGGGAGAACACCGGGGTGCTGTTTTTT. Amino acid sequence: CASSSTGENTGVLFF. This chain connects TRBV5-1 to TRBJ2-2, with TRBD1 identical over 7 bases. This CDR3 comprises 15 residues. CDR1 SGHRS and CDR2 YFSETQ come from the germline V gene.

The rearrangement joins TRBV27 to TRBJ2-1, with TRBD2 matching over 11 bases. V shed 4 bases, J shed 3 bases, and the junction held 8 bases outside the gene matches. Germline assignment: CDR1 MNHEY and CDR2 SMNVEV (reference sequence). The CDR3 has 17 residues. CDR3 DNA: TGTGCCAGCAGTTCCTCCACCGGGACTAGCGGCTACAATGAGCAGTTCTTC. Translating gives CASSSSTGTSGYNEQFF.

The V call is TRBV7-4, the J call TRBJ2-7; D may correspond to TRBD1 or TRBD2 (7 bases each). This CDR3 comprises 16 residues. Deletions cut 1 base from V and 2 bases from J, with 15 bases between. Per germline, CDR1 SGHVT and CDR2 SQSDAQ. The CDR3 here is CASSLVWQGGPYEQYF. The DNA for the CDR3 is TGTGCCAGCAGCTTAGTGTGGCAGGGGGGGCCCTACGAGCAGTACTTC.

Remarks on this clonotype: The conserved closing phenylalanine or tryptophan is absent in this CDR3, likely reflecting a read error. The chain carries TRBV5-1 and TRBJ1-6; D unclear. This CDR3 is 15 amino acids long. V was trimmed by 1 base and J by 4 bases, leaving 9 bases between them. CDR1 is SGHRS, CDR2 YFSETQ, per germline. This CDR3 reads CASSLTGEYNSPLHS. The CDR3 DNA follows: TGCGCCAGCAGCTTGACCGGGGAGTATAATTCACCCCTCCACTCT.

This chain uses TRBV5-1 with TRBJ1-1; TRBD1 matches 9 bases. The length of the CDR3 is 16 residues. The germline V gene has CDR1 SGHRS and CDR2 YFSETQ. Trimming at V came to 4 bases and at J to 0 bases, leaving 7 bases not matched to a gene. The CDR3 reads CASSPGQGPMNTEAFF. The CDR3 DNA is TGCGCCAGCAGCCCAGGACAGGGGCCCATGAACACTGAAGCTTTCTTT.

This clonotype was counted a few times. V and J are TRBV27 and TRBJ2-2, with D perhaps TRBD1 (5 bases). The V end was cut by 4 bases, the J end by 6 bases, with 15 bases between. The CDR3 consists of 15 residues. Germline loops: CDR1 MNHEY, CDR2 SMNVEV (reference sequence). CDR3 amino acids: CASSWQGGNSGELFF. CDR3 nucleotide sequence: TGTGCCAGCAGTTGGCAGGGCGGAAACTCCGGGGAGCTGTTTTTT.

This clonotype was counted between two and nine times. The gene calls are TRBV4-1 and TRBJ2-7; no reliable D call. Germline CDR1 and CDR2: MGHRA and YSYEKL. V dropped 0 bases and J dropped 5 bases, with 17 bases sitting between them. The CDR3 has 16 amino acids. The DNA of the CDR3 is TGCGCCAGCAGCCAAGATCGCGGCGGTGTTGGGGACGAGCAGTACTTC. Translated: CASSQDRGGVGDEQYF.

This clonotype was observed a handful of times. The genes are TRBV4-2 and TRBJ2-5; D possibly corresponds to TRBD1 (6 bases). The CDR3 consists of 15 residues. Germline loops: CDR1 LGHNA, CDR2 YNFKEQ. The V gene lost 4 bases and the J gene lost 2 bases, with 14 bases spanning the gap. The CDR3 DNA follows: TGTGCCAGCAGCCTGAATCCGGACAGTCAAGAGACCCAGTACTTC. Amino acid sequence: CASSLNPDSQETQYF.

This clonotype was observed a few times. This sequence joins TRBV11-2 and TRBJ1-1, with TRBD1 identical over 7 bases. The CDR3 has 14 residues. CDR1 SGHAT and CDR2 FQNNGV come from the germline V gene. The V segment lost 6 bases and the J segment 1 base; nucleotides outside the gene matches: 5. The CDR3 DNA is TGTGCCAGCAGGTTGGGACAGACGAACACTGAAGCTTTCTTT. It yields the protein CASRLGQTNTEAFF.

This chain joins TRBV5-1 and TRBJ2-3; TRBD2 matches 10 bases. Trimming removed 1 base from V and 0 bases from J; junction bases left unmatched: 2. This CDR3 region has 16 residues. The germline V gene has CDR1 SGHRS and CDR2 YFSETQ. The CDR3 reads CASSLLGLASTDTQYF. CDR3 DNA sequence: TGCGCCAGCAGCTTGTTGGGACTAGCGAGCACAGATACGCAGTATTTT.

This clonotype was picked up a small number of times. J is TRBJ2-1 and V is TRBV9; D unclear. Looked up from germline, CDR1 is SGDLS and CDR2 is YYNGEE. Trimming stripped 7 bases from V and 4 bases from J, with 18 bases between. The CDR3 consists of 15 residues. The CDR3 DNA reads TGTGCCAGCTCCTTACACCCGGTGGTTTACAATGAGCAGTTCTTC. It yields the protein CASSLHPVVYNEQFF.

This clonotype occurred a few times. J is TRBJ2-7 and V is TRBV6-5; the D gene is possibly TRBD2 (5 bases). This CDR3 has 14 residues. Germline V gene sequence: CDR1 MNHEY, CDR2 SVGAGI. Trimming cost V 2 bases and J 3 bases, with 11 bases left between them. This CDR3 is CASSYGAEGYEQYF. The CDR3 nucleotides are TGTGCCAGCAGTTACGGAGCGGAAGGCTACGAGCAGTACTTC.

Only a few counts were recorded for this clonotype. The chain carries TRBV14 and TRBJ1-6, with 7 bases matching TRBD1. Germline V gives CDR1 SGHDN, CDR2 FVKESK. The CDR3 length is 14 residues. V was pared by 3 bases and J by 9 bases, with 5 bases of the junction left unmatched. CDR3 sequence reads: CASSHGTVGSPLHF. The CDR3 DNA sequence: TGTGCCAGCAGCCACGGGACAGTTGGTTCACCCCTCCACTTT. Supplemented by reference TRBV14 and TRBJ1-6, the full variable domain reads EAGVTQFPSHSVIEKGQTVTLRCDPISGHDNLYWYRRVMGKEIKFLLHFVKESKQDESGMPNNRFLAERTGGTYSTLKVQPAELEDSGVYFCASSHGTVGSPLHFGNGTRLTVT.

This clonotype was picked up one time. This rearrangement joins TRBV5-1 to TRBJ2-6; 7 nucleotides agree with TRBD1. With 2 bases clipped from V and 4 bases from J, the junction kept 6 bases outside the gene matches. CDR1 is SGHRS, CDR2 YFSETQ, per germline. The CDR3 sequence is 16 residues long. The CDR3 loop is CASSLQTGTGANVLTF. The CDR3 nucleotides are TGCGCCAGCAGCTTACAGACAGGGACAGGGGCCAACGTCCTGACTTTC.

CDR3 coding DNA: TGTGCCAGCAGCCAAACCGGGGCCCGATACAATGAGCAGTTCTTC. This translates into CASSQTGARYNEQFF. This sequence joins TRBV12-3 or TRBV12-4 and TRBJ2-1, with D possibly called TRBD1 or TRBD2 (5 bases each). The CDR3 is 15 residues long. The ends were cut back, 6 bases at V and 4 bases at J, with 16 bases in the middle.

CDR3 sequence reads: CAITPIEGETQYF. DNA for the CDR3: TGTGCCATCACCCCGATTGAGGGAGAGACCCAGTACTTC. This chain joins TRBV10-3 and TRBJ2-5; D perhaps matches TRBD2 (5 bases). The CDR3 runs to 13 residues. The germline V gene has CDR1 ENHRY and CDR2 SYGVKD. V was shortened by 7 bases and J by 4 bases, with 13 bases between the two germline ends.

The V gene is TRBV6-1, the J gene TRBJ2-2, with a tentative D call TRBD2 (7 bases). V was cut by 0 bases and J by 4 bases, with 15 bases left in between. CDR3 length: 17 residues. Looked up from germline, CDR1 is MNHNS and CDR2 is SASEGT. The CDR3 sequence is CASSEAMGGGGTGELFF. The DNA of the CDR3 is TGTGCCAGCAGTGAAGCGATGGGGGGGGGCGGCACCGGGGAGCTGTTTTTT.

The chain uses TRBV23-1 and TRBJ2-1; D is perhaps TRBD1 (6 bases). TRBV23-1 is marked as an open reading frame, function uncertain. CDR3 length: 21 amino acids. Trimming pared 2 bases from V and 9 bases from J, leaving 35 bases between. This CDR3 reads CASSQHGGNRDKIKKESEQFF. The CDR3 DNA is TGCGCCAGCAGTCAACATGGAGGAAACCGGGACAAAATTAAGAAGGAAAGTGAGCAGTTCTTC.

This clonotype occurred a few times. The chain joins TRBV18 to TRBJ1-2; TRBD1 matches at 7 bases. Per germline, CDR1 KGHSH and CDR2 LQKENI. The J segment lost 0 bases and the V segment lost 3 bases, leaving 10 bases of the junction unmatched. CDR3 length: 17 residues. The CDR3 loop reads CASSPYGGQSANYGYTF. For the CDR3, the DNA is TGTGCCAGCTCACCCTACGGGGGACAGTCAGCTAACTATGGCTACACCTTC.

This clonotype showed up just a few times. The genes are TRBV12-3 or TRBV12-4 and TRBJ1-1; TRBD1 matches at 7 bases. The CDR3 is 14 amino acids. The V and J ends lost 8 bases and 5 bases, in that order; junction bases with no gene match: 11. DNA for the CDR3: TGTGCCAGCCGAGGAAGGGGGCGTTCGACTGAAGCTTTCTTT. Translation gives CASRGRGRSTEAFF.

J is TRBJ2-7 and V is TRBV10-3, with TRBD2 identical over 8 bases. The CDR3 runs 16 residues. The trim removed 8 bases at V and 5 bases at J, leaving 17 bases unmatched. Germline V lookup: CDR1 ENHRY, CDR2 SYGVKD. DNA of the CDR3: TGTGCCATCCTAAGTTCGGAGCGGGAGCGTTCACACGAGCAGTACTTC. Translating it yields CAILSSERERSHEQYF.

This clonotype was seen a handful of times. The genes are TRBV15 and TRBJ1-2; D is unclear. CDR3 length: 14 residues. Trimming left V 3 bases short and J 8 bases short, with 16 bases between. Germline lookup yields CDR1 LNHNV and CDR2 YYDKDF (reference sequence). In nucleotides, the CDR3 is TGTGCCACCAGCAGGGACCTAATGCCGGACGGCTACACCTTC. It translates to CATSRDLMPDGYTF.

This clonotype has more than one count but fewer than ten. The J gene is TRBJ2-3, the V gene TRBV7-8; 7 nucleotides agree with TRBD2. Losses at the gene ends were 6 bases for V and 3 bases for J; bases not matched to a gene: 12. Per germline, CDR1 SGHVS and CDR2 FQNEAQ. CDR3 length equals 16 residues. The CDR3 region has the DNA TGTGCCAGCAGTCCCCCGCCCGGGAGGATGACAGATACGCAGTATTTT. Its protein is CASSPPPGRMTDTQYF.

The table lists this clonotype with a few counts. This chain joins TRBV18 and TRBJ2-2, with 8 positions matching TRBD1. The CDR3 is made up of 16 amino acids. The ends lost 3 bases at V and 6 bases at J; junction bases unmatched: 9. Germline lookup yields CDR1 KGHSH and CDR2 LQKENI. CDR3 coding DNA: TGTGCCAGCTCACCTATACCGACAGGGGCGTCCGGGGAGCTGTTTTTT. Its translation: CASSPIPTGASGELFF.